This T cell receptor beta chain was documented in a study of cytomegalovirus exposure and HLA in healthy donors. Study details: It was reported in a later analysis that the same platform had been used for the roughly 130 validation repertoires as for the 666 first-cohort repertoires.

The donors were in the 120-subject validation cohort; that cohort was separate from the approximately 700-subject first cohort. Findings and caveats of the study: TCR sequences were mostly rare, though some public TCRs occurred in many donors. Three CMV-associated chains proved CMV antigen-specific in vitro.

The table came from immunoSEQ multiplex PCR; TCRdb's copy has only in-frame clones and leaves some out. The sample lists tens of thousands of clones, approximately 93% occurring once. In regard to this clone: What it recognizes is unknown.

The length of the CDR3 is 14 residues. Germline values: CDR1 SQVTM, CDR2 ANQGSEA. Trimming pared 0 bases from V and 2 bases from J, leaving 8 bases between. This TCR derives from a man younger than 35 in good health and CMV-seropositive. Input material: PBMCs. The chain uses TRBV29-1 and TRBJ1-3; D gene ambiguous. The CDR3 nucleotides read TGCAGCGTTGAAGATCAGAGGGCTGGAAACACCATATATTTT. Translated: CSVEDQRAGNTIYF.